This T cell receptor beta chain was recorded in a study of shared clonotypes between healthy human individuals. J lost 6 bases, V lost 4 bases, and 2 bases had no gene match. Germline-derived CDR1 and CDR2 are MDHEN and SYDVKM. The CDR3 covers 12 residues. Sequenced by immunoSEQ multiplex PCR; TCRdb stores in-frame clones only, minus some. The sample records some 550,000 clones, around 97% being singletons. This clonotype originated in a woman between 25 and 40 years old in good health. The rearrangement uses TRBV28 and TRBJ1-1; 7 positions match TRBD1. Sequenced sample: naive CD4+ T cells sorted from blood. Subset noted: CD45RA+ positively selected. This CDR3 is CASSSGTAEAFF. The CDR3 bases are TGTGCCAGCAGTTCCGGGACAGCTGAAGCTTTCTTT.